These T cell receptor beta chains were read from a single sample in a study of blood T cell repertoires in COVID-19. The protocol was immunoSEQ multiplex PCR, while the TCRdb copy is restricted to in-frame clones and leaves out a portion. There are roughly 160,000 clones in the sample; roughly 93% occur only once, and roughly 2.1% lies in the top ten. Sequencing was carried out using peripheral blood. The receptors originated from a young man with acute or convalescent COVID-19. Each CDR3 is given with its conserved first and last residue. The D gene is left open where the match is weak. Size values are once, few and many counts, or a class for expanded clones, and some rows have none.

d_call,j_call,v_call,clone_size,cdr3_length,cdr3_nt,cdr3_aa
.,TRBJ2-1,TRBV30,.,12,TGTGCCTGGAGAAACAGGGCCAATGAGCAGTTCTTC,CAWRNRANEQFF
TRBD2,TRBJ2-5,TRBV9,few,17,TGTGCCAGCAGCCCCGGGACTAGCGGGGGGGCAGGAGAGACCCAGTACTTC,CASSPGTSGGAGETQYF
TRBD1,TRBJ1-2,TRBV19,.,15,TGTGCCAGTAAGTCGGGACAGGGCCCGAACTATGGCTACACCTTC,CASKSGQGPNYGYTF
TRBD1,TRBJ2-2,TRBV2,.,14,TGTGCCAGCACGGGACAGGGGGAGGCCGGGGAGCTGTTTTTT,CASTGQGEAGELFF
TRBD1,TRBJ1-1,TRBV7-2,.,16,TGTGCCAGCAGCTTAGTGGGGGCAGGGGGAAGGACTGAAGCTTTCTTT,CASSLVGAGGRTEAFF
.,TRBJ1-2,TRBV11-2,.,15,TGTGCCAGCAGCAAGGGGGGGGATTATAACTATGGCTACACCTTC,CASSKGGDYNYGYTF
TRBD2,TRBJ2-3,TRBV11-3,.,16,TGTGCCAGCAGCCCAATAGCGGGGGGTGGCACAGATACGCAGTATTTT,CASSPIAGGGTDTQYF
TRBD2,TRBJ2-3,TRBV27,.,15,TGTGCCAGCACGACGGGGACTAGCCAACTAAATACGCAGTATTTT,CASTTGTSQLNTQYF
.,TRBJ1-3,TRBV11-2,.,16,TGTGCCAGCAGCTCCGTAAAACAGGAATTTGGAAACACCATATATTTT,CASSSVKQEFGNTIYF
TRBD1,TRBJ1-1,TRBV18,.,14,TGTGCCAGCTCAAGGGAGGACAGGGTCACTGAAGCTTTCTTT,CASSREDRVTEAFF
TRBD2,TRBJ2-1,TRBV7-9,.,14,TGTGCCAGCAGCTTCGCTAGCGGGGACAATGAGCAGTTCTTC,CASSFASGDNEQFF
.,TRBJ2-7,TRBV5-1,.,13,TGCGCCAGCAGCTTGCAGGGGATCTACGAGCAGTACTTC,CASSLQGIYEQYF
.,TRBJ1-6,TRBV5-4,.,13,TGTGCCAGCAGCCTCGACAGAGGCTCACCCCTCCACTTT,CASSLDRGSPLHF
TRBD1,TRBJ2-4,TRBV18,.,16,TGTGCCAGCTCACCGGGACAGGGGGCAACCAAAAACATTCAGTACTTC,CASSPGQGATKNIQYF
.,TRBJ1-1,TRBV3-1/TRBV3-2,.,16,TGTGCCAGCAGCCAAGATCGGTCCCCCTTGAACACTGAAGCTTTCTTT,CASSQDRSPLNTEAFF
TRBD1,TRBJ2-3,TRBV11-3,.,14,TGTGCCAGCAGCCCAGGGACAGACTCCTTGGGACAGTATTTT,CASSPGTDSLGQYF
TRBD2,TRBJ2-1,TRBV7-2,.,15,TGTGCCAGCAGCTCACTAGCGATCTCCTACAATGAGCAGTTCTTC,CASSSLAISYNEQFF
.,TRBJ1-5,TRBV19,.,13,TGTGCCAGTAGTACAGGGATCGGTCAGCCCCAGCATTTT,CASSTGIGQPQHF
.,TRBJ1-1,TRBV6-6,few,16,TGTGCCAGCAGTTACCCGGCAGGGGTGATGAACACTGAAGCTTTCTTT,CASSYPAGVMNTEAFF
TRBD1,TRBJ1-4,TRBV6-5,.,14,TGTGCCAGCACTAGGACAGGGCTTAATGAAAAACTGTTTTTT,CASTRTGLNEKLFF
.,TRBJ1-1,TRBV20-1,.,11,TGCAGTGCTCCCGGGGGCACTGAAGCTTTCTTT,CSAPGGTEAFF
TRBD1,TRBJ2-7,TRBV11-2,.,17,TGTGCCAGCAGCCCCAGAGCTAGGACAGGGGGCTTCTACGAGCAGTACTTC,CASSPRARTGGFYEQYF
.,TRBJ1-5,TRBV28,.,13,TGTGCCAGCAGTTGGGCACAGTATCAGCCCCAGCATTTT,CASSWAQYQPQHF
TRBD1,TRBJ1-2,TRBV18,.,18,TGTGCCAGCTCACCCCCCGGACAGGGGGAAACTCATAACTATGGCTACACCTTC,CASSPPGQGETHNYGYTF
TRBD1,TRBJ2-7,TRBV19,.,15,TGTGCCAGTAGTACGGTACCGGGACAGTCCTACGAGCAGTACTTC,CASSTVPGQSYEQYF
TRBD1,TRBJ2-7,TRBV5-6,.,15,TGTGCCAGCAGCTTGATTCGGGACAGGGCCCACGAGCAGTACTTC,CASSLIRDRAHEQYF
.,TRBJ1-2,TRBV3-1/TRBV3-2,.,13,TGTGCCAGCAGCCACTCGTCGACAGCCGGCTACACCTTC,CASSHSSTAGYTF
TRBD1,TRBJ1-2,TRBV7-9,.,18,TGTGCCAGCAGCTCTATGCCTAGGTCGGGACAGCTACTCTATGGCTACACCTTC,CASSSMPRSGQLLYGYTF
TRBD2,TRBJ2-1,TRBV19,.,16,TGTGCCAGTAGCCCTTTGGCCAGCGGGGGCCCAAATGAGCAGTTCTTC,CASSPLASGGPNEQFF
.,TRBJ1-2,TRBV5-6,once,16,TGTGCCAGCAACGGCGGGGGCGTCGGCTTTAACTATGGCTACACCTTC,CASNGGGVGFNYGYTF
TRBD1,TRBJ1-1,TRBV19,.,14,TGTGCCAGTAGCCGACAGGGGGTAGGAACTGAAGCTTTCTTT,CASSRQGVGTEAFF
TRBD1,TRBJ1-2,TRBV5-6,.,15,TGTGCCAGCACCCCACAGGACAGGGGGCTCGGCGGCTACACCTTC,CASTPQDRGLGGYTF
.,TRBJ1-1,TRBV14,.,13,TGTGCCAGCAGAGAACAGGGAAACACTGAAGCTTTCTTT,CASREQGNTEAFF
TRBD2,TRBJ2-1,TRBV7-9,.,16,TGTGCCAGCAGCTTAGGGGGACTAGCGGTACCCAATGAGCAGTTCTTC,CASSLGGLAVPNEQFF
.,TRBJ1-2,TRBV2,.,13,TGTGCCAGCAGTGAAGAGAGGATATTGGGCTACACCTTC,CASSEERILGYTF
TRBD1,TRBJ1-2,TRBV24-1,.,15,TGTGCCACCAGTGATCCCGGACAGGGAAACTATGGCTACACCTTC,CATSDPGQGNYGYTF
.,TRBJ1-1,TRBV12-3/TRBV12-4,few,13,TGTGCCAGCGCCGCGGATGTGAACACTGAAGCTTTCTTT,CASAADVNTEAFF
TRBD1,TRBJ2-1,TRBV9,.,15,TGTGCCAGCAGCGTTCGACAGGGCCAACTTAATGAGCAGTTCTTC,CASSVRQGQLNEQFF
.,TRBJ1-6,TRBV6-1,.,14,TGTGCCAGCAGTGATACGCGTGGCACGGCGGCCCTCCACTTT,CASSDTRGTAALHF
.,TRBJ1-3,TRBV21-1,.,16,TGTGCCAGCAGCAAATTTAGGACAGGGGCTGGAAACACCATATATTTT,CASSKFRTGAGNTIYF
TRBD1,TRBJ2-5,TRBV12-5,.,17,TGTGCTAGTGGTTCCCTAATATTGACAGGGAAGCAAGAGACCCAGTACTTC,CASGSLILTGKQETQYF
.,TRBJ1-1,TRBV7-9,.,15,TGTGCCAGCAGCTTAGTTGGACGGGAGAACACTGAAGCTTTCTTT,CASSLVGRENTEAFF
TRBD2,TRBJ2-6,TRBV24-1,once,19,TGTGCCACCAGTGATTCTAGACTAGCGGGGATCTCTGGGGCCAACGTCCTGACTTTC,CATSDSRLAGISGANVLTF
TRBD1,TRBJ1-2,TRBV11-2,.,17,TGTGCCAGCAGCTTAGAAATTGGACAGGTTTTAAGTTATGGCTACACCTTC,CASSLEIGQVLSYGYTF
TRBD1,TRBJ1-2,TRBV29-1,.,13,TGCAGCGTTCTGACAGGGGTTGGCTATGGCTACACCTTC,CSVLTGVGYGYTF
TRBD1,TRBJ2-7,TRBV19,.,15,TGTGCCAGTAGTATAGTAGGACAGGGGAACTACGAGCAGTACTTC,CASSIVGQGNYEQYF
TRBD1,TRBJ1-1,TRBV5-1,.,13,TGCGCCAGCAGCTCGCGGGACAGGGGTGAAGCTTTCTTT,CASSSRDRGEAFF
TRBD1,TRBJ1-5,TRBV7-9,.,16,TGTGCCAGCAGCCCAAGGACAGGGCCCCCGCGGGATCCCCAGCATTTT,CASSPRTGPPRDPQHF
.,TRBJ1-1,TRBV7-8,.,15,TGTGCCAGCAGCTTAAACCGGGTGGAGAACACTGAAGCTTTCTTT,CASSLNRVENTEAFF
.,TRBJ1-1,TRBV7-9,.,15,TGTGCCAGCAGTTGGGAGGGAGGCAGGAACACTGAAGCTTTCTTT,CASSWEGGRNTEAFF
.,TRBJ1-1,TRBV6-5,.,13,TGTGCCAGCACGAGAGGGAGGGACACTGAAGCTTTCTTT,CASTRGRDTEAFF
.,TRBJ2-7,TRBV24-1,few,13,TGTGCCACCAGCAAGACAGGTTGGAACGAGCAGTACTTC,CATSKTGWNEQYF
.,TRBJ1-6,TRBV30,.,12,TGTGCCTGGAGACAGGGAACGGCACCCCTCCACTTT,CAWRQGTAPLHF
TRBD2,TRBJ2-3,TRBV6-6,.,18,TGTGCCAGCAGTCCCTACCGGAGACTAGCGGGAGCGGCAGATACGCAGTATTTT,CASSPYRRLAGAADTQYF
.,TRBJ1-3,TRBV12-3/TRBV12-4,.,13,TGTGCCAGCAGTGCAAACGGTGGAAACACCATATATTTT,CASSANGGNTIYF